The entry that follows covers one T cell receptor (beta chain) sequence. Its antigen remains unidentified. The sample originates from a study of brain T cells in children with intractable seizures. Whole-study results and caveats: Absence of clones before surgery may stem from lower sequencing depth. Only CDR3 sequence similarity suggested viral specificity, without known HCMV serostatus.

Measured with immunoSEQ multiplex PCR; TCRdb has only the in-frame clones, and not every one. The profile shows about 22,000 clones, under 95% of them singletons. Surgery cases with the highest brain T cell transcript signatures were chosen for sequencing. Patients received at least one anti-epileptic drug before surgery. CDR1 and CDR2 from the germline V gene are SGHDT and YYEEEE. This CDR3 is 11 amino acids long. Trimming cost V 3 bases and J 2 bases, with 3 bases left between them. Here the sequenced sample was peripheral blood, taken at surgery. The chain is built from TRBV5-6 and TRBJ2-7; D is unresolved. The clonotype was recovered from a boy aged 5-17 years with focal cortical dysplasia and intractable seizures. CDR3 in amino acids: CASSSTYEQYF. In DNA form, the CDR3 reads TGTGCCAGCAGCTCGACCTACGAGCAGTACTTC.